This T cell receptor (beta chain) stems from a study of vaccination effects on CD4 cells after COVID-19. Antigen-specific CD4+ T cells were first expanded with viral peptide pools by the ViraFEST assay and only then sequenced. CD4+ T cells were isolated after around 10 days of culture. Two doses of BNT162b2 or mRNA-1273 vaccine were administered to participants. The data were produced by immunoSEQ multiplex PCR, yet TCRdb's version contains in-frame clones alone and is incomplete. The table has some 20,000 clones, roughly four fifths seen once. This clone showed up just a few times. The antigen is not known. Germline V CDR1 and CDR2: LNHDA, SQIVND (reference sequence). Trimming took 2 bases from V and 1 from J, leaving 11 bases between them. This CDR3 is 16 amino acids long.

This sequence joins TRBV19 and TRBJ2-2; a weak D match, TRBD1 (6 bases). The specimen comprised CD4+ T cells from PBMCs cultured with HCoV-229E spike peptides, sampled after COVID-19 vaccination. This TCR was sampled from a human donor who received a COVID-19 vaccine. The CDR3 is CASSIRARGNTGELFF. CDR3 nucleotide sequence: TGTGCCAGTAGTATAAGGGCCAGGGGGAACACCGGGGAGCTGTTTTTT.